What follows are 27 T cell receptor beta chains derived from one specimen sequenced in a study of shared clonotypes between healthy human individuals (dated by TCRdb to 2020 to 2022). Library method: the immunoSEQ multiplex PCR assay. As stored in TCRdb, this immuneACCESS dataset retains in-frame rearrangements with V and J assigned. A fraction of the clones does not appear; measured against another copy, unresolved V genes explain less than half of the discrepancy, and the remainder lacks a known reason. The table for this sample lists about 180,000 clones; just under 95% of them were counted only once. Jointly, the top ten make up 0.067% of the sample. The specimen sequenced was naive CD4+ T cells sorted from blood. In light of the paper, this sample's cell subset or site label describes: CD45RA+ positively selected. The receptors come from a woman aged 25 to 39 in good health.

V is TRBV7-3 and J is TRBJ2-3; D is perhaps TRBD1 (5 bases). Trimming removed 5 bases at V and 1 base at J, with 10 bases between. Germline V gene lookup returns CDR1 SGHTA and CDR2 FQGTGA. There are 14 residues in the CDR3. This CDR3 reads CASSLQGRTDTQYF. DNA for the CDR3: TGTGCCAGCAGCCTCCAGGGCCGCACAGATACGCAGTATTTT.

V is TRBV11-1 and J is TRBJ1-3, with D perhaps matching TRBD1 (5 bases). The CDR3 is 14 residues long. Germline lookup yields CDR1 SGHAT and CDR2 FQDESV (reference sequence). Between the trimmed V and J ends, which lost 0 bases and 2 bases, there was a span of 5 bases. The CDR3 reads CASSLAGAGNTIYF. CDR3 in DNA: TGTGCCAGCAGCTTAGCAGGGGCTGGAAACACCATATATTTT.

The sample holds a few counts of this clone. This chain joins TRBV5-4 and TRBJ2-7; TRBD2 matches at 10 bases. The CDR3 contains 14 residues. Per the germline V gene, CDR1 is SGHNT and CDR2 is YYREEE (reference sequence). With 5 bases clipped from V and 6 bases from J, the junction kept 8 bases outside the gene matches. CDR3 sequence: CASRKAGGPAEQYF. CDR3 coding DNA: TGTGCCAGCAGGAAAGCGGGAGGGCCGGCCGAGCAGTACTTC.

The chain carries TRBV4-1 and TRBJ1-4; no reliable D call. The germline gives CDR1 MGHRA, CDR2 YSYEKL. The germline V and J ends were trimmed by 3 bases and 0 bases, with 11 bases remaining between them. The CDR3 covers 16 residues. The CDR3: CASSQALMATNEKLFF. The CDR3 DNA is TGCGCCAGCAGCCAGGCTTTGATGGCAACTAATGAAAAACTGTTTTTT.

CDR3 in DNA: TGTGCCAGCAGTGAATATTCGAGGCCCCCTCTGGAGGATGAAAAACTGTTTTTT. This sequence encodes CASSEYSRPPLEDEKLFF. The V and J genes are TRBV6-1 and TRBJ1-4; D gene ambiguous. CDR3 length equals 18 residues. CDR1 and CDR2 (germline): MNHNS, SASEGT. The V end was cut by 2 bases, the J end by 6 bases, with 22 bases between.

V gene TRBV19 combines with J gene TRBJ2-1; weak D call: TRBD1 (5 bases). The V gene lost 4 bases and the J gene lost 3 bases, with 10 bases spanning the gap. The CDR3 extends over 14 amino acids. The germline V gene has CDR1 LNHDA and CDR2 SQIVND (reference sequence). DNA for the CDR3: TGTGCCAGTAGTACCTTCGACAGCTACAATGAGCAGTTCTTC. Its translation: CASSTFDSYNEQFF.

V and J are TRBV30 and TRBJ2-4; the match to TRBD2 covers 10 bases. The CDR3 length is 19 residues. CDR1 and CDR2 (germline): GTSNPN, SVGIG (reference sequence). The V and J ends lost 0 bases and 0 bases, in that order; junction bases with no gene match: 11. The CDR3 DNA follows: TGTGCCTGGAGTGTACTGGGGGTAGCGGGAGGATTAGCCAAAAACATTCAGTACTTC. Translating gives CAWSVLGVAGGLAKNIQYF.

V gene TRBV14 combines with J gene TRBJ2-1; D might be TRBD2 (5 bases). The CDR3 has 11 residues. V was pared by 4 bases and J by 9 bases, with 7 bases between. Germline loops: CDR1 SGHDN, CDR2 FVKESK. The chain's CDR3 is CASSRAGEQFF. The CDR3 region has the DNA TGTGCCAGCAGCCGGGCGGGTGAGCAGTTCTTC.

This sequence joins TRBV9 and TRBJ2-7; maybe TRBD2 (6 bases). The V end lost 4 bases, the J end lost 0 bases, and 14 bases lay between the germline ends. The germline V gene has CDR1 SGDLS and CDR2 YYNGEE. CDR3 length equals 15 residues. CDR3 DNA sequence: TGTGCCAGCAGCCCCAGTGGGGGGAGCTCCTACGAGCAGTACTTC. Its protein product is CASSPSGGSSYEQYF.

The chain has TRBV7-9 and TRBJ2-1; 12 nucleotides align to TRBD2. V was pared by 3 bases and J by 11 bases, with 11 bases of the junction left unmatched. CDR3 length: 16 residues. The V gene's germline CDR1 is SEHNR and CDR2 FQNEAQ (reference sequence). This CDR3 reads CASSFRTSGDIAQQFF. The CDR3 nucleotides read TGTGCCAGCAGCTTCCGGACTAGCGGGGATATAGCTCAGCAGTTCTTC.

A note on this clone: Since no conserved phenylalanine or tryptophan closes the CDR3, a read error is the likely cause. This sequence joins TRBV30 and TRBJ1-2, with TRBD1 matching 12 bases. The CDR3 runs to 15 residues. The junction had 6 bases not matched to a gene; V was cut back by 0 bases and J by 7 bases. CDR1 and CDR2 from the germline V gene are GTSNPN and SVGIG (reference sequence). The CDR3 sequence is CAWSVGTGGASGYTL. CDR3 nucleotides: TGTGCCTGGAGTGTAGGGACAGGGGGCGCGAGTGGCTACACCCTC.

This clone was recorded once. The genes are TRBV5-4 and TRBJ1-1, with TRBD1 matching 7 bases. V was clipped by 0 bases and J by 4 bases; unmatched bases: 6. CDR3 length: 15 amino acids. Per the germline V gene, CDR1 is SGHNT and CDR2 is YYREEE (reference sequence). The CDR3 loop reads CASSLGGRGSTEAFF. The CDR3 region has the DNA TGTGCCAGCAGCTTGGGAGGCAGGGGGAGCACTGAAGCTTTCTTT. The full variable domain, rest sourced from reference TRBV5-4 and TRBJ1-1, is ETGVTQSPTHLIKTRGQQVTLRCSSQSGHNTVSWYQQALGQGPQFIFQYYREEENGRGNFPPRFSGLQFPNYSSELNVNALELDDSALYLCASSLGGRGSTEAFFGQGTRLTVV.

Here the CDR3 reads CASSYSKGGTDTQYF. Written as DNA, the CDR3 is TGTGCCAGCAGTTACTCGAAGGGGGGCACAGATACGCAGTATTTT. V is TRBV6-6 and J is TRBJ2-3, with D possibly matching TRBD1 (6 bases). CDR1 and CDR2 from the germline V gene are MNHNY and SVGAGI (reference sequence). The CDR3 is 15 residues long. V lost 0 bases and J lost 1, with 8 bases in between.

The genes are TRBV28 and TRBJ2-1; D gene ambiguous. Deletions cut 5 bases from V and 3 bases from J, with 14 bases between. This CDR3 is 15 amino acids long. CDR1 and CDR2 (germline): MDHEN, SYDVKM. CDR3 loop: CASSAVGSHYNEQFF. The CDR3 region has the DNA TGTGCCAGCAGTGCGGTGGGTAGTCACTACAATGAGCAGTTCTTC.

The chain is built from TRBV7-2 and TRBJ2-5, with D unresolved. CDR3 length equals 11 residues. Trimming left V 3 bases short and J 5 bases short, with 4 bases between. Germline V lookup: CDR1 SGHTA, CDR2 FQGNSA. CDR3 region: CASSFIETQYF. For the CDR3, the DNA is TGTGCCAGCAGCTTTATTGAGACCCAGTACTTC.

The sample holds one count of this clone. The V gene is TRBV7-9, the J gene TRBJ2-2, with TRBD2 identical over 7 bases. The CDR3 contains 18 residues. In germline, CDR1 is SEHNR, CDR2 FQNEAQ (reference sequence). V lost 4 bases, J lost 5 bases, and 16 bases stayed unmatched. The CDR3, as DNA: TGTGCCAGCAGCTCCGGGGGAGGGGTCTCCCATCATACCGGGGAGCTGTTTTTT. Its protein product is CASSSGGGVSHHTGELFF.

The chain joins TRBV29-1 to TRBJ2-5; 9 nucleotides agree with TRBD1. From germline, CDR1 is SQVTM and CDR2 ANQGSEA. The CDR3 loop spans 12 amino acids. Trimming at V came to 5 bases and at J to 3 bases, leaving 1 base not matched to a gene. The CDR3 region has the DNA TGCAGCGTTACAGGGGGCAAAGAGACCCAGTACTTC. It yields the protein CSVTGGKETQYF.

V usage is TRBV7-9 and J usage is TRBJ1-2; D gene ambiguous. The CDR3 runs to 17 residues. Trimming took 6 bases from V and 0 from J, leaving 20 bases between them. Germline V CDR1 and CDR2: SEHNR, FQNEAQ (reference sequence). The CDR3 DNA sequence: TGTGCCAGCAGGATCTCACGGTGGGATACAACTAACTATGGCTACACCTTC. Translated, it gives CASRISRWDTTNYGYTF.

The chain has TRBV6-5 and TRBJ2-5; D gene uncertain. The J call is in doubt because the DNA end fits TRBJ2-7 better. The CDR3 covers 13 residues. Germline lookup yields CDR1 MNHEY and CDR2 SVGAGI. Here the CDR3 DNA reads TGTGCCAGCAGACTTGCCGGGCTCAACGAGCAGTACTTC. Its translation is CASRLAGLNEQYF.

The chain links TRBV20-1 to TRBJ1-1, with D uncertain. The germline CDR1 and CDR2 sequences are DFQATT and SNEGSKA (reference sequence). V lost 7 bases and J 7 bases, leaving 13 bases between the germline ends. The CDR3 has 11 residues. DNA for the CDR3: TGCAGTGAACCCGTTGAGGGTGAAGCTTTCTTT. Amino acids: CSEPVEGEAFF.

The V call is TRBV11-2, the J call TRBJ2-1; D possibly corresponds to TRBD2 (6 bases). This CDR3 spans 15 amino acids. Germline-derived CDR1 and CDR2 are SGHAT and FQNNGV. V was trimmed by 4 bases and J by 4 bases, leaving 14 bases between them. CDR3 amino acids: CASSSGLGGYNEQFF. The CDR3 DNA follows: TGTGCCAGCAGCTCGGGACTTGGGGGTTACAATGAGCAGTTCTTC.

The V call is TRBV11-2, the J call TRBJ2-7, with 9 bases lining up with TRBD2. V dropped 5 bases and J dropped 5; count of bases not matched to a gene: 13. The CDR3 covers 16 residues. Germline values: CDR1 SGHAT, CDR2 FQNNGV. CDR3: CASSLYLAGPGDEQYF. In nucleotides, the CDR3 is TGTGCCAGCAGCCTTTACCTAGCGGGACCCGGGGACGAGCAGTACTTC.

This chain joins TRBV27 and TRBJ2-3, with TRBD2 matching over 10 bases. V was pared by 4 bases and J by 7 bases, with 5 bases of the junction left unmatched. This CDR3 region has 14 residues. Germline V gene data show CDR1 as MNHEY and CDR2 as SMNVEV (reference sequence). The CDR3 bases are TGTGCCAGCAGTTCAGCTAGCGGGAGAAATACGCAGTATTTT. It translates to CASSSASGRNTQYF.

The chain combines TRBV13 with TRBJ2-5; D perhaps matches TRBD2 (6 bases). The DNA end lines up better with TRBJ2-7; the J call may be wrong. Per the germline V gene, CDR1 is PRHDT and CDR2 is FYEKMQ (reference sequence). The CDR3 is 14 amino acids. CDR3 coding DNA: TGTGCCAGCAGAGCGGCGGGAAGGAGTGACGAGCAGTACTTC. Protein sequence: CASRAAGRSDEQYF.

CDR3 coding DNA: TGTGCCAGCAGTGTAGCGAGCTCCTACGAGCAGTACTTC. Its protein product is CASSVASSYEQYF. This chain connects TRBV28 to TRBJ2-7, with a weak D call TRBD2 (5 bases). The ends were cut back, 5 bases at V and 0 bases at J, with 8 bases in the middle. The CDR3 has 13 residues. Germline loops: CDR1 MDHEN, CDR2 SYDVKM.

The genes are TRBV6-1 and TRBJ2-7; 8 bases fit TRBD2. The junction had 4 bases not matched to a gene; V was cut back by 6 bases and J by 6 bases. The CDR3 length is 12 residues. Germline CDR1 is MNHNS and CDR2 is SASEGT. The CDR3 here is CASRRLASEQYF. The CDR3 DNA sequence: TGTGCCAGCAGGCGACTAGCGTCCGAGCAGTACTTC.

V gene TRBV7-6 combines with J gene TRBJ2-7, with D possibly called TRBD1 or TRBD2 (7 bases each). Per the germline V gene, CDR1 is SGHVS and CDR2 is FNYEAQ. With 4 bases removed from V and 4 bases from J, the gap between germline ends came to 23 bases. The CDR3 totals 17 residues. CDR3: CASSSNPSGRGLYEQYF. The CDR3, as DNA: TGTGCCAGCAGCTCTAACCCCTCGGGGAGGGGGCTATACGAGCAGTACTTC.